The 20 T cell receptor beta chains in this list originate from one sample, sequenced in a study of metastatic and nonmetastatic thyroid tumors. Thyroid surgery was preceded by no treatment in any patient. TCRdb reprocessed the PCR reads using MiXCR. The table shows 35,000 to 50,000 clones, with 3% to 3.5% occurring only once. The sample comprised blood. Source of these receptors: a female donor with papillary thyroid cancer or a benign thyroid nodule (not recorded which). Some clones in this sample may be carry-over from other donors' samples.

This clone was detected only a few times. CDR3 nucleotide sequence: TGTGCCAGTAGTATACGGGTTGCGGGCGAGCAGTACTTC. Its protein is CASSIRVAGEQYF. The chain employs TRBV19 and TRBJ2-7; maybe TRBD2 (5 bases). Germline assignment: CDR1 LNHDA and CDR2 SQIVND (reference sequence). V shed 2 bases and J shed 6 bases, with 11 bases lying between them. The CDR3 totals 13 residues.

This clone was observed at least ten times. The chain recombines TRBV30 with TRBJ1-1; D remains unclear. Trimming pared 4 bases from V and 8 bases from J, leaving 8 bases between. Germline lookup yields CDR1 GTSNPN and CDR2 SVGIG (reference sequence). This CDR3 has 10 amino acids. The CDR3 coding sequence is TGTGCCTGGATTAGGTCCGAAGCTTTCTTT. Its protein is CAWIRSEAFF.

There are many counts of this clone. This sequence joins TRBV27 and TRBJ1-2, with D hard to call. V lost 3 bases and J 8 bases, leaving 10 bases between the germline ends. CDR1 MNHEY and CDR2 SMNVEV come from the germline V gene (reference sequence). The CDR3 is 12 amino acids. CDR3 amino acids: CASSFRGSGYTF. The CDR3 bases are TGTGCCAGCAGTTTTCGGGGTAGCGGCTACACCTTC.

The J gene is TRBJ1-5, the V gene TRBV20-1, with TRBD1 identical over 8 bases. CDR1 and CDR2 (germline): DFQATT, SNEGSKA (reference sequence). CDR3 length: 16 amino acids. With 0 bases clipped from V and 5 bases from J, the junction kept 9 bases outside the gene matches. Written as DNA, the CDR3 is TGCAGTGCTAGAGACGCCCCGGACAGGGAACATCAGCCCCAGCATTTT. This translates into CSARDAPDREHQPQHF.

This clone was detected many times. The genes are TRBV20-1 and TRBJ2-7, with TRBD2 matching over 15 bases. V was clipped by 5 bases and J by 3 bases; unmatched bases: 14. Germline-derived CDR1 and CDR2 are DFQATT and SNEGSKA (reference sequence). CDR3 length: 18 residues. The DNA of the CDR3 is TGCAGTGCTTTTGTCCCGGGACTAGCGGGAGGAAGAATCTACGAGCAGTACTTC. Translation: CSAFVPGLAGGRIYEQYF.

This clone showed up many times. J is TRBJ2-7 and V is TRBV7-8, with D perhaps being TRBD1 or TRBD2 (5 bases each). The CDR3 length is 14 residues. The V gene's germline CDR1 is SGHVS and CDR2 FQNEAQ. The ends were cut back, 4 bases at V and 6 bases at J, with 16 bases in the middle. CDR3 sequence (DNA): TGTGCCAGCAGCTCCCGGGACGGACCTTCCGAGCAGTACTTC. Its protein product is CASSSRDGPSEQYF.

V is TRBV5-8 and J is TRBJ2-3; 7 bases line up with TRBD2. CDR3 length: 15 amino acids. After removal of 3 bases from V and 5 bases from J, the junction contained 9 bases not matched to a gene. Germline assignment: CDR1 SGHTS and CDR2 YDEGEE. The CDR3 here is CASSYWGGGGDTQYF. The CDR3 DNA reads as TGTGCCAGCAGCTACTGGGGCGGGGGAGGAGATACGCAGTATTTT. Drawing the rest from reference TRBV5-8 and TRBJ2-3, the complete variable domain is EAGVTQSPTHLIKTRGQQATLRCSPISGHTSVYWYQQALGLGLQFLLWYDEGEERNRGNFPPRFSGRQFPNYSSELNVNALELEDSALYLCASSYWGGGGDTQYFGPGTRLTVL.

The chain uses TRBV20-1 and TRBJ2-2; 10 bases fit TRBD2. This CDR3 comprises 16 residues. Germline V lookup: CDR1 DFQATT, CDR2 SNEGSKA (reference sequence). V shed 0 bases, J shed 7 bases, and the junction held 8 bases outside the gene matches. The CDR3 protein is CSARDRLAGEVGELFF. The CDR3 DNA sequence: TGCAGTGCTAGAGATCGTCTAGCGGGGGAAGTCGGGGAGCTGTTTTTT.

This clone was found a few times. The V call is TRBV24-1, the J call TRBJ1-3, with D tentatively TRBD1 (5 bases). Trimming pared 2 bases from V and 1 base from J, leaving 8 bases between. Germline CDR1 and CDR2: KGHDR and SFDVKD. This CDR3 is 15 amino acids long. The CDR3 protein is CATSDWGESGNTIYF. CDR3 nucleotides: TGTGCCACCAGTGATTGGGGCGAATCTGGAAACACCATATATTTT.

V is TRBV2 and J is TRBJ2-1; a weak D match, TRBD2 (6 bases). Trimming stripped 0 bases from V and 9 bases from J, with 12 bases between. The CDR3 is 14 amino acids. Germline CDR1 and CDR2: SNHLY and FYNNEI. This chain's CDR3 is CASSEARLVSEQFF. The DNA for the CDR3 is TGTGCCAGCAGTGAAGCAAGACTAGTCAGTGAGCAGTTCTTC.

This clone has a handful of counts. The chain uses TRBV30 and TRBJ1-4, with no clear D. Trimming left V 8 bases short and J 2 bases short, with 12 bases between. Germline CDR1 reads GTSNPN; CDR2 reads SVGIG (reference sequence). The length of the CDR3 is 13 residues. The CDR3 is CAAKPGTNEKLFF. For the CDR3, the DNA is TGTGCCGCAAAACCGGGGACTAATGAAAAACTGTTTTTT.

This clone was observed at least ten times. V usage is TRBV15 and J usage is TRBJ1-1; D is uncertain. The CDR3 is made up of 13 amino acids. In germline, CDR1 is LNHNV, CDR2 YYDKDF (reference sequence). V gave up 1 base and J gave up 1 base, with 4 bases separating them. CDR3 DNA sequence: TGTGCCACCAGCAGAGTCAAGAACACTGAAGCTTTCTTT. Translating it yields CATSRVKNTEAFF.

This clone was picked up many times. The chain recombines TRBV28 with TRBJ2-7; D remains unclear. The CDR3 totals 12 residues. The ends were cut back, 6 bases at V and 2 bases at J, with 8 bases in the middle. Germline V gene data show CDR1 as MDHEN and CDR2 as SYDVKM. CDR3 protein: CASSRRAYEQYF. The DNA for the CDR3 is TGTGCCAGCAGCCGCCGGGCCTACGAGCAGTACTTC.

This clone was seen a handful of times. The V and J genes are TRBV5-1 and TRBJ1-2; D is ambiguous. Trimming took off 1 base at V and 2 bases at J, with 9 bases between the two ends. The CDR3 totals 14 residues. CDR1 and CDR2 from the germline V gene are SGHRS and YFSETQ. Here the CDR3 reads CASSLLPDNYGYTF. DNA of the CDR3: TGCGCCAGCAGCTTGCTTCCGGACAACTATGGCTACACCTTC. The full variable domain, completed using reference TRBV5-1 and TRBJ1-2, is KAGVTQTPRYLIKTRGQQVTLSCSPISGHRSVSWYQQTPGQGLQFLFEYFSETQRNKGNFPGRFSGRQFSNSRSEMNVSTLELGDSALYLCASSLLPDNYGYTFGSGTRLTVV.

There are many counts of this clone. V and J are TRBV20-1 and TRBJ2-5; the D is unclear. The CDR3 covers 12 residues. Germline V gives CDR1 DFQATT, CDR2 SNEGSKA (reference sequence). V was shortened by 3 bases and J by 2 bases, with 7 bases between the two germline ends. CDR3 DNA sequence: TGCAGTGCTAGCCCAGAACAAGAGACCCAGTACTTC. It codes for CSASPEQETQYF.

A few counts support this clone. As DNA, the CDR3 is TGCAGTGCTAGAACTCCGGGACAGGGAGTGGATGGCTACACCTTC. Translating it yields CSARTPGQGVDGYTF. The chain recombines TRBV20-1 with TRBJ1-2; 9 bases match TRBD1. The junction had 10 bases not matched to a gene; V was cut back by 2 bases and J by 6 bases. The germline gives CDR1 DFQATT, CDR2 SNEGSKA (reference sequence). This CDR3 contains 15 residues.

Ten or more counts support this clone. This may be a read error, as it is one base from a much larger clone. The chain recombines TRBV7-9 with TRBJ2-1; 8 bases line up with TRBD2. Germline V gene data show CDR1 as SEHNR and CDR2 as FQNEAQ (reference sequence). This CDR3 region has 17 residues. Germline trimming cut 1 base from V and 0 bases from J; bases unmatched to any gene: 5. The CDR3 region is CASSLGLARSSYNEQFF. CDR3 bases: TGTGCCAGCAGCTTAGGACTAGCGAGAAGCTCCTACAATGAGCAGTTCTTC.

This clone was seen ten or more times. The rearrangement links TRBV12-3 or TRBV12-4 to TRBJ2-2, with unresolved D. This CDR3 has 14 residues. V shed 3 bases and J shed 2 bases, with 7 bases lying between them. CDR3 DNA sequence: TGTGCCAGCAGTTTTAACACCAACACCGGGGAGCTGTTTTTT. Its protein is CASSFNTNTGELFF.

In this sample, this clone turned up a few times. The J gene is TRBJ2-2, the V gene TRBV19; D gene uncertain. V was clipped by 8 bases and J by 4 bases, with 17 bases between them. Germline loops: CDR1 LNHDA, CDR2 SQIVND (reference sequence). The CDR3 sequence is 15 residues long. CDR3: CASLVTSRSTGELFF. CDR3 bases: TGTGCCAGTCTAGTGACCAGCAGGAGCACCGGGGAGCTGTTTTTT.

This clone was detected a few times. The genes are TRBV30 and TRBJ1-6; 8 bases line up with TRBD1. Germline values: CDR1 GTSNPN, CDR2 SVGIG (reference sequence). This CDR3 has 15 residues. V was clipped by 4 bases and J by 9 bases; unmatched bases: 11. Written as DNA, the CDR3 is TGTGCCTGGACCCCGGGGAGACAGGGGAGTTCACCCCTCCACTTT. Amino acid sequence: CAWTPGRQGSSPLHF.